This T cell receptor (beta chain) was sequenced in a study of T cell clones after liver transplantation. Background on the study: Subjects received no induction therapy and standard immunosuppression until randomization at 12-24 months post-transplant.

The method was immunoSEQ multiplex PCR; TCRdb's version includes in-frame clones alone and lacks a portion of them. The sample has tens of thousands of clones, roughly 92% seen once. V was shortened by 1 base and J by 1 base, with 8 bases between the two germline ends. The CDR3 length is 15 residues. Germline loops: CDR1 MDHEN, CDR2 SYDVKM. CD3+CD4+ and CD3+CD8+ cells were FACS-sorted from thawed unstimulated PBMCs. The material sequenced was CD8+ T cells from blood, taken less than 26 months after liver transplant. This chain joins TRBV28 and TRBJ1-5, with D unresolved. This TCR was sampled from a human patient who received a liver transplant. Some T cells may possibly be graft donor cells. The CDR3 nucleotides are TGTGCCAGCAGTTTATTAACGGAAAGCAATCAGCCCCAGCATTTT. Protein sequence: CASSLLTESNQPQHF.